The clone carrying this T cell receptor (beta chain) was detected ten times or more. This entry comes from a study of neurological immune-mediated disorders. Germline V gene data show CDR1 as MNHNS and CDR2 as SASEGT. V was clipped by 3 bases and J by 1 base; unmatched bases: 3. The CDR3 has 15 residues. TCRdb recomputed calls from the 5' RACE reads with MiXCR, one row per CDR3 protein. The sample gives tens of thousands of distinct CDR3 sequences, 2% to 2.5% of which show up once; about 2.9% is in the top ten. The chain uses TRBV6-1 and TRBJ2-5; the match to TRBD2 covers 9 bases. The TCR was taken from a middle-aged man with multiple sclerosis. The sequenced sample was PBMCs. The CDR3 DNA reads as TGTGCCAGCAGTGAGGCGGGAGGGGGCCAAGAGACCCAGTACTTC. It encodes CASSEAGGGQETQYF.